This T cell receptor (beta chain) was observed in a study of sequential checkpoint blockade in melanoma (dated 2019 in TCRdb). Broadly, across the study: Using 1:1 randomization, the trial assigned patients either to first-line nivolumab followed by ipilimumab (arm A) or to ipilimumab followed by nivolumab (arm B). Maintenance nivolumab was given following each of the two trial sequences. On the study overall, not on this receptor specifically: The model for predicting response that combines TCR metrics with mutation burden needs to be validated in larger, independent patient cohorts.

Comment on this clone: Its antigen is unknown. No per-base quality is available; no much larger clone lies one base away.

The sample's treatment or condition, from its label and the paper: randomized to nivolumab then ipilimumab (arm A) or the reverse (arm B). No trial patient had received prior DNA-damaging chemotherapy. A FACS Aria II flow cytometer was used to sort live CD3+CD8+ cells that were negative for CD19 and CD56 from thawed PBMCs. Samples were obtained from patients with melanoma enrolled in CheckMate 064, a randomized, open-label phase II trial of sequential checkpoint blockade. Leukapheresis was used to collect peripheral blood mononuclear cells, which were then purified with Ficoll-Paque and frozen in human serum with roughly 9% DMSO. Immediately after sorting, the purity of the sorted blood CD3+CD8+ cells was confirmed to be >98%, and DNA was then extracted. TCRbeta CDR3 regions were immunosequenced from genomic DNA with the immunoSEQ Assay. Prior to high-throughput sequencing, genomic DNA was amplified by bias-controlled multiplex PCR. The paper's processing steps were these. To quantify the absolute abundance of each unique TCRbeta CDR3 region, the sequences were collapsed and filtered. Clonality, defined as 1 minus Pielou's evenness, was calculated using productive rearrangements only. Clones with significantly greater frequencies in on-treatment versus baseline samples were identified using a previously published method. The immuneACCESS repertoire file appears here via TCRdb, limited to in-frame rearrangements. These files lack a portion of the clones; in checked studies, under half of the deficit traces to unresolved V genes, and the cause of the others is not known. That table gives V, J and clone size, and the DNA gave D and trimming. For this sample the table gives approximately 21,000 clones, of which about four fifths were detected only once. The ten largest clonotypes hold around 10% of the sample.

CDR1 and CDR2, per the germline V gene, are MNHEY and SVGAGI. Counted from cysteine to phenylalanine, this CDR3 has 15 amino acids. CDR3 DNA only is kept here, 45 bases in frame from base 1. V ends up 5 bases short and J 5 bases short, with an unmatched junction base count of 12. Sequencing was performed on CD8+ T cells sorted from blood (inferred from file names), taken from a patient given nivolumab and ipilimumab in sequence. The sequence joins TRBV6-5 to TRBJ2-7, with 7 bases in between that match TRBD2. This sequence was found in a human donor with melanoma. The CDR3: CASSTPGRGVHEQYF. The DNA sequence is TGTGCCAGCAGTACCCCAGGGAGGGGAGTGCACGAGCAGTACTTC.